One and the same sample provided the 24 T cell receptor beta chains below, sequenced in a study of breast tumors, draining lymph nodes, adjacent tissues. TCRdb ran MiXCR on the multiplex PCR reads and lists one entry per CDR3 protein. This sample has about 31,000 distinct CDR3 sequences; under 80% occur once, and the top ten carry 18%. What was sequenced was breast tumor tissue. The source of these receptors is a female donor with breast cancer. Some clones in this sample may be carry-over from other donors' samples.

The chain has TRBV7-3 and TRBJ1-2, with a tentative D call TRBD1 (5 bases). Germline V gives CDR1 SGHTA, CDR2 FQGTGA. V dropped 5 bases and J dropped 3 bases, with 10 bases sitting between them. The CDR3 is 13 amino acids. Here the CDR3 DNA reads TGTGCCAGCAGCCTTGACAGTCACTATGGCTACACCTTC. Translation gives CASSLDSHYGYTF.

The chain combines TRBV9 with TRBJ2-5; D gene uncertain. The germline V and J ends were trimmed by 3 bases and 0 bases, with 12 bases remaining between them. This CDR3 contains 15 residues. The germline CDR1 and CDR2 sequences are SGDLS and YYNGEE. This chain's CDR3 is CASSADGFYQETQYF. CDR3 bases: TGTGCCAGCAGCGCGGACGGTTTTTACCAAGAGACCCAGTACTTC.

This clonotype was recorded many times. This could be a read error, since a much larger clone is one nucleotide away. The gene calls are TRBV5-8 and TRBJ2-2; D is possibly TRBD1 (6 bases). The CDR3 runs 14 residues. Germline V gene sequence: CDR1 SGHTS, CDR2 YDEGEE. Deletions cut 2 bases from V and 6 bases from J, with 11 bases between. The CDR3 sequence: CASSLRQAAGELFF. DNA for the CDR3: TGTGCCAGCAGCTTAAGACAGGCGGCCGGGGAGCTGTTTTTT.

This clonotype was seen at least ten times. This chain joins TRBV12-3 or TRBV12-4 and TRBJ2-5; the D is unclear. The V end was cut by 3 bases, the J end by 1 base, with 3 bases between. The CDR3 spans 12 residues. The chain's CDR3 is CASSFTQETQYF. The CDR3 DNA is TGTGCCAGCAGTTTCACCCAAGAGACCCAGTACTTC.

Details on this clonotype: At one end the junction does not follow the germline gene, possibly because of a read error. The genes are TRBV7-2 and TRBJ2-7; possible D gene TRBD1, 7 bases. The germline V gene encodes CDR1 SGHTA and CDR2 FQGNSA. The CDR3 runs 15 residues. The CDR3, as DNA: TGTGCCAGCAGCTTACAGGGGGGCCCCGATTACGAGCAGCACTTC. It encodes CASSLQGGPDYEQHF.

V is TRBV6-2 or TRBV6-3 and J is TRBJ1-2; 9 bases are shared with TRBD1. J gave up 2 bases and V 7 bases, and 11 bases lay outside the gene matches. CDR3 size: 16 residues. Germline lookup yields CDR1 MNHEY and CDR2 SVGEGT. The CDR3 DNA is TGTGCCAGCAACCCCCCCGGGACAGGGATCAACTATGGCTACACCTTC. Its translation: CASNPPGTGINYGYTF.

This clonotype was observed many times. The chain has TRBV5-6 and TRBJ2-4; no clear D gene. Germline V gives CDR1 SGHDT, CDR2 YYEEEE. V was trimmed by 1 base and J by 1 base, leaving 9 bases between them. This CDR3 is built from 15 residues. The chain's CDR3 is CASSLSTGAKNIQYF. DNA of the CDR3: TGTGCCAGCAGCTTGTCCACCGGCGCCAAAAACATTCAGTACTTC.

V is TRBV24-1 and J is TRBJ1-2; D is uncertain. Germline loops: CDR1 KGHDR, CDR2 SFDVKD. The CDR3 runs to 14 residues. With 6 bases removed from V and 4 bases from J, the gap between germline ends came to 14 bases. CDR3 nucleotides: TGTGCCACCAGTCAAGACGGAGGCCGCTATGGCTACACCTTC. Protein: CATSQDGGRYGYTF.

V and J are TRBV11-3 and TRBJ2-5, with D perhaps TRBD2 (7 bases). CDR1 and CDR2 from the germline V gene are SGHNT and YENEEA. This CDR3 contains 11 residues. With 8 bases removed from V and 5 bases from J, the gap between germline ends came to 9 bases. This CDR3 reads CASGGAETQYF. CDR3 DNA: TGTGCCAGCGGGGGGGCGGAGACCCAGTACTTC.

V and J are TRBV15 and TRBJ2-7; D is uncertain. The germline V gene has CDR1 LNHNV and CDR2 YYDKDF (reference sequence). The CDR3 consists of 14 residues. V lost 1 base to trimming and J lost 1 base, with 8 bases between them. CDR3 protein: CATSRGGESYEQYF. DNA of the CDR3: TGTGCCACCAGCAGAGGTGGTGAATCCTACGAGCAGTACTTC.

The gene calls are TRBV10-1 and TRBJ2-2; 7 positions match TRBD2. V shed 2 bases, J shed 4 bases, and the junction held 7 bases outside the gene matches. This CDR3 has 16 residues. Germline CDR1 and CDR2: WNHNN and SYGVQD (reference sequence). CDR3 in DNA: TGCGCCAGCAGTGAGGGGGGGGGGGGAAGCACCGGGGAGCTGTTTTTT. Amino acid sequence: CASSEGGGGSTGELFF.

The rearrangement uses TRBV13 and TRBJ2-1, with TRBD1 matching 12 bases. The CDR3 spans 14 residues. V dropped 4 bases and J dropped 9; count of bases not matched to a gene: 4. CDR1 is PRHDT, CDR2 FYEKMQ, per germline (reference sequence). CDR3 residues: CASSSGTGGSEQFF. The CDR3 bases are TGTGCCAGCAGCTCCGGGACAGGGGGCAGTGAGCAGTTCTTC.

The genes are TRBV28 and TRBJ1-2; D ambiguous. This CDR3 spans 12 amino acids. The V gene lost 3 bases and the J gene lost 8 bases, with 10 bases spanning the gap. Germline CDR1 reads MDHEN; CDR2 reads SYDVKM. The CDR3 DNA reads TGTGCCAGCAGTTTGCCCAACTTAGGCTACACCTTC. Translation: CASSLPNLGYTF.

This chain uses TRBV7-3 with TRBJ2-2; D might be TRBD2 (5 bases). V lost 2 bases and J 0 bases, leaving 10 bases between the germline ends. CDR1 and CDR2 (germline): SGHTA, FQGTGA. This CDR3 contains 16 residues. The CDR3, as DNA: TGTGCCAGCAGCTTACAGAGGGCCTCGAACACCGGGGAGCTGTTTTTT. Residues: CASSLQRASNTGELFF.

This clonotype appeared a few times. This rearrangement joins TRBV29-1 to TRBJ2-1; the D is unclear. CDR3 length: 14 residues. Trimming shortened V by 6 bases and J by 4 bases, and 16 bases separated the two germline ends. Germline assignment: CDR1 SQVTM and CDR2 ANQGSEA. This CDR3 reads CSVAQSNRYNEQFF. The CDR3 coding sequence is TGCAGCGTCGCGCAGAGTAATAGATACAATGAGCAGTTCTTC.

This clonotype showed up many times. This chain connects TRBV11-3 to TRBJ2-1; D unresolved. The germline gives CDR1 SGHNT, CDR2 YENEEA. Trimming shortened V by 3 bases and J by 6 bases, and 9 bases separated the two germline ends. The length of the CDR3 is 13 residues. The DNA of the CDR3 is TGTGCCAGCAGCTTTAGTCTGGGCAATGAGCAGTTCTTC. Its protein product is CASSFSLGNEQFF. Full variable domain (remainder filled in from reference TRBV11-3 and TRBJ2-1): EAGVVQSPRYKIIEKKQPVAFWCNPISGHNTLYWYLQNLGQGPELLIRYENEEAVDDSQLPKDRFSAERLKGVDSTLKIQPAELGDSAVYLCASSFSLGNEQFFGPGTRLTVL.

The V and J genes are TRBV19 and TRBJ2-1, with 15 bases lining up with TRBD2. CDR3 length: 18 residues. V lost 7 bases, J lost 2 bases, and 9 bases stayed unmatched. The germline V gene has CDR1 LNHDA and CDR2 SQIVND (reference sequence). CDR3 DNA sequence: TGTGCCAGTAAATCGGGGACTAGCGGGGGGCAAGCCTACAATGAGCAGTTCTTC. Its protein is CASKSGTSGGQAYNEQFF. Together with reference TRBV19 and TRBJ2-1, the CDR3 gives the full variable domain: DGGITQSPKYLFRKEGQNVTLSCEQNLNHDAMYWYRQDPGQGLRLIYYSQIVNDFQKGDIAEGYSVSREKKESFPLTVTSAQKNPTAFYLCASKSGTSGGQAYNEQFFGPGTRLTVL.

This clonotype showed up many times. Just one base apart from a much larger clone, this may be a read error. CDR3 residues: CASSFGPEPQHF. The CDR3 DNA reads TGTGCCAGCAGTTTCGGGCCCGAGCCCCAGCATTTT. The chain joins TRBV12-3 or TRBV12-4 to TRBJ1-5; no definite D call. CDR3 size: 12 residues. The ends were cut back, 3 bases at V and 8 bases at J, with 8 bases in the middle.

The chain employs TRBV5-1 and TRBJ1-2, with a possible D match to TRBD1 (6 bases). This CDR3 is 13 amino acids long. V lost 6 bases and J 6 bases, leaving 15 bases between the germline ends. Looked up from germline, CDR1 is SGHRS and CDR2 is YFSETQ. The CDR3 nucleotides read TGCGCCAGCAAAGAAGGGGGAAGCGATGGCTACACCTTC. Residues: CASKEGGSDGYTF.

The rearrangement uses TRBV4-3 and TRBJ2-5, with D possibly being TRBD1 or TRBD2 (5 bases each). The V gene's germline CDR1 is LGHNA and CDR2 YSLEER. The CDR3 is 15 amino acids. The germline V and J ends were trimmed by 0 bases and 2 bases, with 10 bases remaining between them. Written as DNA, the CDR3 is TGCGCCAGCAGCCAAGATCAGGGACCTCAAGAGACCCAGTACTTC. Protein sequence: CASSQDQGPQETQYF.

This clonotype was counted ten times or more. The chain is built from TRBV19 and TRBJ2-1, with a weak D call TRBD2 (6 bases). The V end lost 7 bases, the J end lost 2 bases, and 15 bases lay between the germline ends. Germline CDR1 LNHDA, CDR2 SQIVND (reference sequence). CDR3 length equals 15 residues. DNA of the CDR3: TGTGCCAGTACTCCTGTGGCGGGACCCTACAATGAGCAGTTCTTC. Protein: CASTPVAGPYNEQFF.

This clonotype appeared a few times. V and J are TRBV2 and TRBJ2-7, with a weak D call TRBD2 (5 bases). The CDR3 contains 12 residues. The germline V and J ends were trimmed by 6 bases and 5 bases, with 11 bases remaining between them. Germline loops: CDR1 SNHLY, CDR2 FYNNEI. CDR3 sequence (DNA): TGTGCCAGCAGGGACTTCGCTCACGAGCAGTACTTC. Protein product: CASRDFAHEQYF. The whole variable domain, remainder taken from reference TRBV2 and TRBJ2-7, is EPEVTQTPSHQVTQMGQEVILRCVPISNHLYFYWYRQILGQKVEFLVSFYNNEISEKSEIFDDQFSVERPDGSNFTLKIRSTKLEDSAMYFCASRDFAHEQYFGPGTRLTVT.

The J gene is TRBJ2-3, the V gene TRBV20-1, with 10 bases aligning to TRBD2. Germline lookup yields CDR1 DFQATT and CDR2 SNEGSKA (reference sequence). This CDR3 is 13 amino acids long. The CDR3 region is CSQVAGGSDTQYF. The CDR3 DNA reads as TGCAGCCAGGTAGCGGGAGGTTCTGATACGCAGTATTTT.

The V gene is TRBV7-2, the J gene TRBJ2-3; D ambiguous. Looked up from germline, CDR1 is SGHTA and CDR2 is FQGNSA. The ends were cut back, 4 bases at V and 3 bases at J, with 14 bases in the middle. The CDR3 totals 15 residues. The CDR3: CASSSLLGLTDTQYF. The CDR3 DNA follows: TGTGCCAGCAGCTCCTTGTTGGGGTTAACAGATACGCAGTATTTT.